This TCR beta chain is from a study of identical twins. TCRdb redid the calling of the 5' RACE reads with MiXCR, one entry per CDR3 protein. The sample lists 500,000 to 600,000 distinct CDR3 sequences, around 20% occurring once. Per germline, CDR1 DFQATT and CDR2 SNEGSKA (reference sequence). CDR3 length: 18 amino acids. Deletions cut 0 bases from V and 6 bases from J, with 25 bases between. This clonotype was seen a few times. These same data were also listed under a study on T cells expressing NK-cell markers.

What was sequenced was CD4+ T cells sorted from blood. The TCR was taken from a woman younger than 35 in good health. The chain combines TRBV20-1 with TRBJ2-3; possibly TRBD1 for D (5 bases). In DNA, the CDR3 is TGCAGTGCTAGAGAAACAGGTGGTCGTGTCGGACGGACGGATACGCAGTATTTT. Translating it yields CSARETGGRVGRTDTQYF.